The sequence of this T cell receptor (beta chain) was determined in a study of OX40 agonist ivuxolimab in advanced cancers. The table lists this clone with a count of one. The CDR3 is 16 residues long. The germline gives CDR1 ENHRY, CDR2 SYGVKD. The ends were cut back, 0 bases at V and 4 bases at J, with 16 bases in the middle. Sequencing was performed with immunoSEQ multiplex PCR; in TCRdb, only in-frame clones are kept and a portion is missing. Found here are fewer than 45,000 clones, less than 90% of them singletons; the top ten hold approximately 7.5%. The receptor was isolated from an adult with an advanced solid tumor such as melanoma, head and neck, liver or kidney cancer. The sample was CD4+ or CD8+ T cells sorted from blood, taken in a trial of the OX40 agonist ivuxolimab. The gene calls are TRBV10-3 and TRBJ2-7; either TRBD1 or TRBD2 may fit D (6 bases each). The CDR3 protein is CAISESGGPREYEQYF. In DNA, the CDR3 is TGTGCCATCAGTGAGTCGGGGGGCCCCAGGGAATACGAGCAGTACTTC.